This entry describes one TCR beta chain. Antigen unknown. Amplification used 60 Vbeta primers and 13 Jbeta primers. Clones were read by immunoSEQ multiplex PCR, and TCRdb kept only the in-frame ones, dropping some. The sample contains fewer than 200,000 clones, around 69% of which appear only once. The sample is drawn from a study of cytomegalovirus exposure and HLA in healthy donors. About the research overall: A preliminary data release comprised tens of millions of unique TCRs obtained from HLA-typed donors.

Overall study results and limits: Sequencing artifact likely explains a cluster of highly shared sequence variants. Confirmation was obtained in vitro that a few CMV-associated chains are specific for CMV antigens. It was reported in a later analysis that an Asian-associated ancestry cluster showed fewer N-insertions than the roughly 660-donor mean.

This TCR came from a woman aged 25 to 39 in good health and CMV-seronegative. Sequenced: PBMCs.

The CDR3 coding sequence is TGTGCCAGCAGTGAAGCGACATATCAGCCCCAGCATTTT. Amino acid sequence: CASSEATYQPQHF. The J gene is TRBJ1-5, the V gene TRBV6-1, with D hard to call. Germline V gene sequence: CDR1 MNHNS, CDR2 SASEGT. The CDR3 is made up of 13 amino acids. Trimming removed 0 bases from V and 5 bases from J, with 5 bases in between.